A single TCR beta chain is shown here with its context. The germline CDR1 and CDR2 sequences are SGHRS and YFSETQ. V dropped 0 bases and J dropped 0; count of bases not matched to a gene: 5. The CDR3 runs 18 residues. Clones were sequenced by immunoSEQ multiplex PCR, and TCRdb holds only the in-frame ones, with some missing. The table includes about 74,000 clones, 88% detected once. This sample is drawn from a study of blood T cell repertoires in COVID-19. Turning to the study itself: COVID-19 samples collected from the United States, Italy and Spain covered acute and convalescent phases.

V and J are TRBV5-1 and TRBJ2-3, with 12 bases lining up with TRBD2. The sequenced sample was peripheral blood. The sequence derives from a woman aged 80 or over with active or convalescent COVID-19. The CDR3 region has the DNA TGCGCCAGCAGCTTGGGGACTAGCGGGGCCTTTAGCACAGATACGCAGTATTTT. Translated, it gives CASSLGTSGAFSTDTQYF.